The clone carrying this TCR beta chain was recorded many times. Its cognate antigen is unknown. 5'RACE, which relied on constant-segment primers, yielded TCR alpha and TCR beta cDNA libraries carrying sample barcodes and UMIs. Each CDR3 protein gets one entry after TCRdb re-called the 5' RACE reads with MiXCR. The table shows 350,000 to 500,000 distinct CDR3 sequences, with more than 20% occurring only once. The CDR3 runs to 13 residues. V was trimmed by 3 bases and J by 4 bases, leaving 9 bases between them. The sample originates from a study of T-cell memory formation after mild COVID-19. Findings of the study overall: CD4/CD8 balance characterized clones contracting day 15 to 85, and CD4+ skew characterized later expanders. Clones which contracted sat mainly in CM and EM if CD4+, and in EMRA if CD8+. Detection of some responders pre-infection suggested pre-existing cross-reactive memory T cells participated.

The chain employs TRBV12-3 or TRBV12-4 and TRBJ1-1; D might be TRBD1 (6 bases). The sample was PBMCs or a T cell subset sorted from them (not recorded which). The receptor's source is an adult woman who had mild COVID-19 (a few samples of this study predate the infection). Cell type and time point are not known. This chain's CDR3 is CASSLGGRTEAFF. The CDR3 coding sequence is TGTGCCAGCAGTTTGGGGGGGCGCACTGAAGCTTTCTTT.